This T cell receptor (beta chain) stems from a study of shared clonotypes between healthy human individuals (dated by TCRdb to 2020 to 2022). Describing the broader study: The cohort included a few men and a couple of women between 18 and 49 years of age. Per donor, three plates each were used for CD4 naive and CD4 memory, two for CD8 naive, and one for CD8 memory. Blood TCR repertoires of about five healthy adults were deeply sequenced to estimate repertoire size and the extent of clonotype sharing between individuals. Different laboratories and diverse techniques were used to prepare libraries and sequence TCR repertoires, to increase sequencing depth and limit assay-specific biases. Each donor's leukapheresis produced roughly between about 0.85 and 10 billion PBMCs.

Using the deep immunoSEQ assay, TCR CDR3 regions were amplified from genomic DNA by multiplex PCR. For each cell subset, the extracted genomic DNA was distributed evenly across all wells of several immunoSEQ 96-well plates, and each plate served as one replicate. For sorted subsets, each replicate PCR was loaded with about 0.2 ug genomic DNA, equivalent to about 30,000 T cell genomes. Purified libraries were quantified with a Qubit 3.0 fluorometer, sized on a Bioanalyzer 2100, and re-quantified with the KAPA Library Quantification kit. Every immunoSEQ 96-well plate was sequenced on a dedicated single-read 150-cycle Illumina NextSeq 550 flow cell. The study's own analysis went as follows. Because only junctional sequences without quality scores were contained in the immunoSEQ output, filtering matching that applied to full-length reads could not be performed. Sequences were annotated with PyIR, a Python wrapper for IgBLAST v1.9, and V/J genes and CDR3 were assigned using IMGT germline references. Reads were removed for weak V/J assignments (E-value above 1e-6), missing CDR3, stop codons, out-of-frame junctions, or ambiguous translated residues. V3J clonotypes were defined by identical inferred V gene, J gene, and CDR3 amino acid sequence. Percentage overlap between repertoires was calculated by dividing the number of shared unique clonotypes by the size of the smaller repertoire. Repertoire richness was assessed with RTK rarefaction, the Chao1 estimator, and Recon v2.1 estimates of unobserved clonotypes. OLGA was used to compute generation probabilities for all TCRbeta clonotypes that the gDNA method yielded from several donors. TCRdb carries this immuneACCESS record with in-frame sequences only. Its versions omit some clonotypes, under half of them owing to an unresolved V gene in the studies checked, with the rest unexplained. That table furnishes V, J and clone size, whereas the DNA furnished D and trimming. In all, the sample holds under 1,100,000 clones, and about 75% of those were seen once. Clones ranked in the top ten supply over 1.3% of the sample.

Results and caveats for the whole study, not just this receptor: The genetic and exposure-history diversity represented was limited by the small number of donors. Pairwise subsampling led to the expectation that sequencing depth would affect the degree of clonotype sharing among donors. Rarefaction of sorted-subset datasets indicated incomplete sequencing despite the large sequencing depth. Higher generation probabilities were observed for clonotypes shared by all four sorted-subset donors than for non-shared clonotypes. Sharing across a handful of donors was observed for approximately 5% of naive CD4, over 3% of naive CD8, about 2.3% of memory CD4, and about 0.4% of memory CD8 clonotypes. Sampling was restricted to blood, and TCR repertoires in tissue are likely to differ from TCR repertoires in blood. Naive subsets generally had larger estimated clonotype richness than memory subsets did.

V is reduced by 2 bases and J by 4 bases, leaving a spacing of 10 bases between them. CDR1 and CDR2 (SGHDT, YYEEEE) derive from the germline V gene. The CDR3 sequence holds 13 residues, the cysteine and phenylalanine included. The CDR3 DNA has 39 bases and is translated from base 1. Remarks on this clone: Its recognized antigen is unknown. The record has no base qualities; no much larger clone is one base away.

Healthy HIV-negative adults with no recently reported acute infections or vaccinations were included as donors. Only Caucasian adults living in Nashville, Tennessee, USA were represented among the donors. Magnetic negative selection was used to enrich CD4+ T cells, after which naive cells were positively selected on CD45RA and the negative fraction became the memory subset. Blood was collected by leukapheresis, and PBMCs were isolated by Ficoll-Histopaque density gradient centrifugation and then cryopreserved in liquid nitrogen vapor phase. Analytical flow cytometry was used to check the purity and quantity of each magnetically sorted T cell population. Each sorted fraction had its genomic DNA isolated and then quantified by UV absorbance on a Nanodrop 2000c.

Sequenced: memory CD4+ T cells sorted from blood. The cell subset or site tag for this specimen amounts to: CD45RA-negative fraction. The chain is made from TRBV5-6 and TRBJ2-7; no D gene call is confident. This TCR came from a man between 18 and 35 years old in good health. The sequenced DNA: TGTGCCAGCAGCTTATACTCGGCTTACGAGCAGTACTTC. Its protein reads: CASSLYSAYEQYF. The full variable domain, with segments outside the CDR3 supplied by the reference TRBV5-6 and TRBJ2-7 proteins, appears as DAGVTQSPTHLIKTRGQQVTLRCSPKSGHDTVSWYQQALGQGPQFIFQYYEEEERQRGNFPDRFSGHQFPNYSSELNVNALLLGDSALYLCASSLYSAYEQYFGPGTRLTVT.